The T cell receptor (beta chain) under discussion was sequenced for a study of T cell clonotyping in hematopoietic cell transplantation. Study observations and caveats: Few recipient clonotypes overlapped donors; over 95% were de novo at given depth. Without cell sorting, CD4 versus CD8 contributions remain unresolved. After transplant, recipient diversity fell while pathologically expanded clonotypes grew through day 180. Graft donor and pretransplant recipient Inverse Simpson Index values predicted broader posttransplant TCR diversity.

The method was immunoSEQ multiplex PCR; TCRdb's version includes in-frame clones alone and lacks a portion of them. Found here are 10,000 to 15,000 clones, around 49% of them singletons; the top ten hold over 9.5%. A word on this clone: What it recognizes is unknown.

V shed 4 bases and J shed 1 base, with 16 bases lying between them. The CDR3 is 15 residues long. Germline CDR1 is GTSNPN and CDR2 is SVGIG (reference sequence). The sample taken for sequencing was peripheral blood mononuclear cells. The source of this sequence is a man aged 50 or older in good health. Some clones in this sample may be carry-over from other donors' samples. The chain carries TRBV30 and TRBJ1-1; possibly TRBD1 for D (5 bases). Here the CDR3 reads CAWTVRDGWNTEAFF. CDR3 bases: TGTGCCTGGACGGTGCGGGACGGGTGGAACACTGAAGCTTTCTTT.